Presented here are 25 T cell receptor beta chains from one specimen sequenced in a study of early T cells in non-severe SARS-CoV-2 infection. TCRdb processed the 5' RACE reads anew with MiXCR; each CDR3 protein has one entry. The sample shows about 77,000 distinct CDR3 sequences, around 8.7% of them seen only once. Sequencing was done on a sample of whole blood. These receptors were taken from an adult who was a healthcare worker with PCR-confirmed SARS-CoV-2 infection or an uninfected control (not recorded which).

This clonotype was seen at least ten times. The rearrangement joins TRBV7-8 to TRBJ1-4; unclear D gene. Looked up from germline, CDR1 is SGHVS and CDR2 is FQNEAQ. Trimming removed 4 bases from V and 4 bases from J, with 10 bases in between. This CDR3 is 14 amino acids long. Here the CDR3 DNA reads TGTGCCAGCAGCTCCGCGCGGTTTAATGAAAAACTGTTTTTT. This gives the protein CASSSARFNEKLFF.

CDR3 amino acids: CASSLAGAGDEQYF. The CDR3 DNA follows: TGTGCCAGCAGCTTAGCGGGAGCTGGCGACGAGCAGTACTTC. J is TRBJ2-7 and V is TRBV7-9; D perhaps matches TRBD2 (5 bases). V shed 0 bases and J shed 5 bases, with 11 bases lying between them. Germline values: CDR1 SEHNR, CDR2 FQNEAQ (reference sequence). The CDR3 runs 14 residues.

The chain joins TRBV10-3 to TRBJ2-7; D is possibly TRBD2 (5 bases). Germline assignment: CDR1 ENHRY and CDR2 SYGVKD. Trimming cost V 4 bases and J 2 bases, with 6 bases left between them. The CDR3 spans 12 residues. The CDR3 bases are TGTGCCATCAGTGTTAGCGCCTACGAGCAGTACTTC. This codes for CAISVSAYEQYF.

This clonotype was detected many times. The CDR3 sequence is CASSPRLGSYNEQFF. The CDR3 nucleotides read TGTGCCAGCAGCCCCCGACTGGGGTCCTACAATGAGCAGTTCTTC. This sequence joins TRBV7-2 and TRBJ2-1; D uncertain. The CDR3 is 15 amino acids. The V end was cut by 5 bases, the J end by 1 base, with 12 bases between. CDR1 and CDR2 (germline): SGHTA, FQGNSA.

Ten or more counts support this clonotype. This chain joins TRBV11-2 and TRBJ1-4; weak D call: TRBD1 (5 bases). Germline CDR1 SGHAT, CDR2 FQNNGV. Trimming took 0 bases from V and 7 from J, leaving 6 bases between them. The CDR3 is made up of 13 amino acids. This chain's CDR3 is CASSLDRAEKLFF. DNA for the CDR3: TGTGCCAGCAGCTTAGACAGGGCTGAAAAACTGTTTTTT.

This clonotype was counted ten times or more. The V gene is TRBV18, the J gene TRBJ2-4; 11 bases line up with TRBD2. V dropped 3 bases and J dropped 2; count of bases not matched to a gene: 6. The CDR3 sequence is 17 residues long. Germline V gene sequence: CDR1 KGHSH, CDR2 LQKENI. DNA for the CDR3: TGTGCCAGCTCACCCCCCTCTAGCGGGAGGACCAAAAACATTCAGTACTTC. This encodes CASSPPSSGRTKNIQYF. The full variable domain, its missing parts supplied by reference TRBV18 and TRBJ2-4, is NAGVMQNPRHLVRRRGQEARLRCSPMKGHSHVYWYRQLPEEGLKFMVYLQKENIIDESGMPKERFSAEFPKEGPSILRIQQVVRGDSAAYFCASSPPSSGRTKNIQYFGAGTRLSVL.

The CDR3 region is CASSERRVFTEAFF. CDR3 sequence (DNA): TGTGCCAGCAGTGAGCGGAGGGTCTTCACTGAAGCTTTCTTT. This chain links TRBV2 with TRBJ1-1; D unclear. CDR3 length: 14 residues. Germline CDR1 and CDR2: SNHLY and FYNNEI. Between the trimmed V and J ends, which lost 3 bases and 4 bases, there was a span of 12 bases.

The chain combines TRBV6-1 with TRBJ1-2, with a weak D call TRBD1 (5 bases). Looked up from germline, CDR1 is MNHNS and CDR2 is SASEGT. The ends were cut back, 8 bases at V and 1 base at J, with 17 bases in the middle. The CDR3 length is 15 residues. The CDR3 spells CASVRDGTFNYGYTF. Here the CDR3 DNA reads TGTGCCAGCGTCCGGGACGGGACTTTTAACTATGGCTACACCTTC.

This clonotype has ten or more counts. The chain joins TRBV7-8 to TRBJ2-1; D remains ambiguous. The CDR3 loop spans 13 amino acids. Trimming took off 5 bases at V and 10 bases at J, with 15 bases between the two ends. Germline V gene data show CDR1 as SGHVS and CDR2 as FQNEAQ. In nucleotides, the CDR3 is TGTGCCAGCAGCCATTCCCGGGTCGGGGAGCAGTTCTTC. Amino acid sequence: CASSHSRVGEQFF. The whole variable domain, remainder taken from reference TRBV7-8 and TRBJ2-1, is GAGVSQSPRYKVAKRGQDVALRCDPISGHVSLFWYQQALGQGPEFLTYFQNEAQLDKSGLPSDRFFAERPEGSVSTLKIQRTQQEDSAVYLCASSHSRVGEQFFGPGTRLTVL.

The genes are TRBV12-3 or TRBV12-4 and TRBJ1-1; no definite D call. Trimming pared 5 bases from V and 3 bases from J, leaving 13 bases between. CDR3 size: 14 residues. For the CDR3, the DNA is TGTGCCAGCAGTCCCGCGGGAGGGCACACTGAAGCTTTCTTT. Translating gives CASSPAGGHTEAFF.

The chain links TRBV27 to TRBJ2-1; 7 nucleotides agree with TRBD2. J lost 0 bases, V lost 6 bases, and 5 bases had no gene match. This CDR3 region has 15 residues. Germline V gene sequence: CDR1 MNHEY, CDR2 SMNVEV (reference sequence). The CDR3 here is CASRSGVSSYNEQFF. The CDR3 nucleotides read TGTGCCAGCAGGAGCGGGGTCAGCTCCTACAATGAGCAGTTCTTC.

This clonotype was seen many times. This chain links TRBV10-3 with TRBJ2-7; 10 bases line up with TRBD2. The junction had 11 bases not matched to a gene; V was cut back by 8 bases and J by 1 base. This CDR3 has 16 amino acids. Looked up from germline, CDR1 is ENHRY and CDR2 is SYGVKD. The CDR3 DNA is TGTGCCATCCGGGGGGGTCGAGCGGGAGGGTCCTACGAGCAGTACTTC. Translating gives CAIRGGRAGGSYEQYF.

This clonotype was seen repeatedly, ten times or more. This sequence joins TRBV7-9 and TRBJ2-1, with 13 bases that match TRBD2. The CDR3 contains 15 residues. The junction had 6 bases not matched to a gene; V was cut back by 5 bases and J by 8 bases. Germline CDR1 and CDR2: SEHNR and FQNEAQ (reference sequence). The CDR3 protein is CASSQTSGRFDEQFF. The CDR3 region has the DNA TGTGCCAGCAGCCAGACTAGCGGGAGGTTTGATGAGCAGTTCTTC.

This clonotype showed up just a few times. The conserved final phenylalanine or tryptophan is absent from the CDR3, which likely points to a read error. This sequence joins TRBV29-1 and TRBJ2-7; D not certain. V was cut by 5 bases and J by 9 bases, with 14 bases left in between. The CDR3 is 11 amino acids. Germline CDR1 is SQVTM and CDR2 is ANQGSEA. CDR3 protein: CSVLISVWQYL. The CDR3 DNA sequence: TGCAGCGTTCTGATATCGGTATGGCAGTACCTC.

This clonotype has a handful of counts. V and J are TRBV10-3 and TRBJ2-2; unclear D gene. The CDR3 sequence is 16 residues long. Germline loops: CDR1 ENHRY, CDR2 SYGVKD. V was trimmed by 0 bases and J by 8 bases, leaving 16 bases between them. CDR3 in amino acids: CAISESLDPFAGELFF. In DNA, the CDR3 is TGTGCCATCAGTGAGTCATTAGACCCCTTCGCAGGGGAGCTGTTTTTT.

In its sample, this clonotype was seen many times. V is TRBV30 and J is TRBJ2-5, with D perhaps TRBD2 (6 bases). The CDR3 is made up of 14 amino acids. Trimming removed 0 bases at V and 5 bases at J, with 13 bases between. The germline V gene encodes CDR1 GTSNPN and CDR2 SVGIG (reference sequence). CDR3 protein: CAWSVHGGRETQYF. CDR3 sequence (DNA): TGTGCCTGGAGTGTACACGGGGGACGGGAGACCCAGTACTTC.

This clonotype has just a few counts. The CDR3 sequence: CASRTGDNSPLHF. The CDR3 DNA is TGCGCCAGCCGGACAGGGGATAATTCACCCCTCCACTTT. V gene TRBV5-1 combines with J gene TRBJ1-6; 9 bases fit TRBD1. The V segment lost 7 bases and the J segment 5 bases; nucleotides outside the gene matches: 1. This CDR3 spans 13 amino acids. Germline V gene data show CDR1 as SGHRS and CDR2 as YFSETQ.

This clonotype was seen at least ten times. The chain combines TRBV20-1 with TRBJ2-7; 10 bases are a match to TRBD2. Germline loops: CDR1 DFQATT, CDR2 SNEGSKA (reference sequence). The CDR3 runs 14 residues. V shed 0 bases, J shed 4 bases, and the junction held 3 bases outside the gene matches. CDR3 region: CSARDPSGSYEQYF. CDR3 sequence (DNA): TGCAGTGCTAGAGATCCTAGCGGGAGTTACGAGCAGTACTTC.

The rearrangement uses TRBV20-1 and TRBJ2-7; D could derive from TRBD1 or TRBD2 (5 bases each). Germline V gene data show CDR1 as DFQATT and CDR2 as SNEGSKA (reference sequence). There are 16 residues in the CDR3. V lost 6 bases and J lost 4, with 25 bases in between. CDR3 loop: CSARLNEGNSAYEQYF. The DNA for the CDR3 is TGCAGTGCCCGGTTGAATGAGGGGAATTCTGCGTACGAGCAGTACTTC.

The chain combines TRBV12-3 or TRBV12-4 with TRBJ2-1; possible D gene TRBD2, 5 bases. The CDR3 totals 17 residues. The V and J ends lost 6 bases and 5 bases respectively, with 23 bases between them. CDR3 nucleotide sequence: TGTGCCAGCAGCCTGCTAGGCATAGCGCCCCTAAACAATGAGCAGTTCTTC. Translating it yields CASSLLGIAPLNNEQFF.

The chain carries TRBV25-1 and TRBJ2-7; unclear D gene. V was shortened by 4 bases and J by 5 bases, with 9 bases between the two germline ends. The CDR3 consists of 12 residues. CDR1 MGHDK and CDR2 SYGVNS come from the germline V gene. The CDR3 nucleotides read TGTGCCAGCAGTGTTGACATACACGAGCAGTACTTC. Amino acid sequence: CASSVDIHEQYF.

This clonotype was seen ten or more times. This chain links TRBV28 with TRBJ2-3; 10 positions match TRBD2. The CDR3 spans 17 residues. Germline values: CDR1 MDHEN, CDR2 SYDVKM. V shed 4 bases, J shed 4 bases, and the junction held 11 bases outside the gene matches. CDR3 amino acids: CASSSPASGSRADTQYF. The CDR3 region has the DNA TGTGCCAGCAGTTCACCGGCTAGCGGGAGTAGGGCAGATACGCAGTATTTT.

This clonotype was seen at least ten times. The chain carries TRBV3-1 and TRBJ2-7, with D unresolved. CDR3 length equals 14 residues. Between the trimmed V and J ends, which lost 0 bases and 4 bases, there was a span of 10 bases. The germline CDR1 and CDR2 sequences are LGHDT and YNNKEL (reference sequence). This CDR3 reads CASSQESDRYEQYF. The CDR3 DNA sequence: TGTGCCAGCAGCCAAGAGTCGGACCGGTACGAGCAGTACTTC.

V gene TRBV28 combines with J gene TRBJ1-1; possibly TRBD1 for D (5 bases). Trimming cost V 6 bases and J 11 bases, with 13 bases left between them. The germline V gene encodes CDR1 MDHEN and CDR2 SYDVKM. The CDR3 has 11 amino acids. The CDR3 here is CASSTGTWAFF. CDR3 sequence (DNA): TGTGCCAGCAGCACCGGGACTTGGGCTTTCTTT.

This clonotype was seen many times. V and J are TRBV2 and TRBJ2-5; a weak D match, TRBD1 (5 bases). V lost 6 bases to trimming and J lost 0 bases, with 8 bases between them. The CDR3 consists of 13 residues. Germline V gives CDR1 SNHLY, CDR2 FYNNEI. This CDR3 reads CASRRQYQETQYF. The CDR3 DNA reads TGTGCCAGCAGGAGACAGTACCAAGAGACCCAGTACTTC.